The entry below describes one T cell receptor beta chain. The target antigen is unknown. These data belong to a study of CD8 T cells in ankylosing spondylitis. Whole-study findings and limits: Prior work had noted some motif variants in reactive arthritis blood and synovial fluid.

The CDR3 has 14 amino acids. V shed 6 bases, J shed 5 bases, and the junction held 7 bases outside the gene matches. Per germline, CDR1 DFQATT and CDR2 SNEGSKA (reference sequence). Preparation of TCR beta libraries was done by quantitative 5'-RACE with molecular barcodes. TCRdb independently ran MiXCR on the 5' RACE reads; one entry per CDR3 protein. This table holds roughly 150,000 distinct CDR3 sequences, roughly a third found once. The V gene is TRBV20-1, the J gene TRBJ2-1; 10 bases align to TRBD2. This TCR derives from a male donor with ankylosing spondylitis. Specimen: synovial fluid, either unsorted or a sorted T cell fraction (not recorded which). The CDR3 loop reads CSAPGAGGDNEQFF. Written as DNA, the CDR3 is TGCAGTGCCCCGGGAGCGGGAGGGGACAATGAGCAGTTCTTC.